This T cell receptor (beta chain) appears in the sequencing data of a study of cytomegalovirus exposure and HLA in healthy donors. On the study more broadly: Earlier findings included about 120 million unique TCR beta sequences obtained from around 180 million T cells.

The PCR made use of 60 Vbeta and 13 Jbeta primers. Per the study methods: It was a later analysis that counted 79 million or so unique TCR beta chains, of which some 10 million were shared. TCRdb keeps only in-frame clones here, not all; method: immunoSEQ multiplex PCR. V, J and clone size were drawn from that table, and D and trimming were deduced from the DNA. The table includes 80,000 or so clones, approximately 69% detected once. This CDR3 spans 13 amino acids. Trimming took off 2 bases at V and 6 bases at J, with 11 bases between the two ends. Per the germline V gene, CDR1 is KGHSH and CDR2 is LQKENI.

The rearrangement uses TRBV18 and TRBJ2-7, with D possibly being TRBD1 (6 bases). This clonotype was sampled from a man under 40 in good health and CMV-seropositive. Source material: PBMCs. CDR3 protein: CASSPTGPGEQYF. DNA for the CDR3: TGTGCCAGCTCACCAACAGGGCCGGGCGAGCAGTACTTC.